This T cell receptor beta chain was identified during a study of blood T cell repertoires in COVID-19. On the study more broadly: Samples taken during acute and convalescent COVID-19 were collected in the United States, Italy and Spain. T cells, B-cell-depleted T cells, or PBMCs provided the cDNA or gDNA that served as material.

The data were produced by immunoSEQ multiplex PCR, yet TCRdb's version contains in-frame clones alone and is incomplete. This sample yields 130,000 to 150,000 clones, of which approximately 86% are seen a single time; under 3% belongs to the top ten. The CDR3 is 14 amino acids. Germline-derived CDR1 and CDR2 are MDHEN and SYDVKM. With 3 bases clipped from V and 5 bases from J, the junction kept 6 bases outside the gene matches. The sample was peripheral blood. This chain joins TRBV28 and TRBJ1-2, with TRBD1 identical over 7 bases. The sequence was obtained from a woman aged 40 to 50 with active or convalescent COVID-19. In DNA form, the CDR3 reads TGTGCCAGCAGTTTCTTTTCGACAGGGTATGGCTACACCTTC. Protein: CASSFFSTGYGYTF.